This T cell receptor beta chain is drawn from a study of blood T cell repertoires in COVID-19. Turning to the study itself: Sites across the United States, Italy and Spain contributed samples from acute and convalescent COVID-19.

The table came from immunoSEQ multiplex PCR; TCRdb's copy has only in-frame clones and leaves some out. The repertoire holds approximately 290,000 clones, with around 89% as singletons. The receptor comes from a young man with acute or convalescent COVID-19. Material: peripheral blood.

The CDR3 sequence: CASSQGPLEQYF. The CDR3 region has the DNA TGCGCCAGCAGCCAGGGCCCCTTAGAGCAGTACTTC. The rearrangement joins TRBV4-1 to TRBJ2-7; the D is unclear. The CDR3 spans 12 residues. Germline V gene lookup returns CDR1 MGHRA and CDR2 YSYEKL. Between the trimmed V and J ends, which lost 3 bases and 7 bases, there was a span of 10 bases.